A single sample is the source of the 30 T cell receptor beta chains below, sequenced in a study of chemoradiotherapy in HPV16-positive cancers. Assay used: immunoSEQ multiplex PCR; TCRdb lists only in-frame clones, some missing. The sample carries roughly 34,000 clones, around 87% recorded once. The material was blood, obtained from a patient who underwent chemoradiotherapy. These receptors all come from a human donor with HPV-associated anogenital cancer.

The rearrangement links TRBV25-1 to TRBJ1-4; no clear D gene. Trimming removed 4 bases from V and 5 bases from J, with 8 bases in between. CDR3 length: 13 residues. Per germline, CDR1 MGHDK and CDR2 SYGVNS. This CDR3 is CASSGEVNEKLFF. The CDR3 DNA follows: TGTGCCAGCAGTGGAGAGGTAAATGAAAAACTGTTTTTT.

In this sample, this clone turned up once. The chain uses TRBV19 and TRBJ1-6, with 8 bases lining up with TRBD1. V was pared by 0 bases and J by 11 bases, with 9 bases of the junction left unmatched. In germline, CDR1 is LNHDA, CDR2 SQIVND (reference sequence). This CDR3 has 16 residues. CDR3 sequence: CASSIDPDRGGPPLHF. CDR3 sequence (DNA): TGTGCCAGTAGTATAGATCCCGACAGGGGTGGTCCACCCCTCCACTTT. The full variable domain, with the rest looked up from reference TRBV19 and TRBJ1-6, is DGGITQSPKYLFRKEGQNVTLSCEQNLNHDAMYWYRQDPGQGLRLIYYSQIVNDFQKGDIAEGYSVSREKKESFPLTVTSAQKNPTAFYLCASSIDPDRGGPPLHFGNGTRLTVT.

The chain has TRBV29-1 and TRBJ1-4, with a weak D call TRBD1 (6 bases). The germline CDR1 and CDR2 sequences are SQVTM and ANQGSEA. CDR3 length equals 14 residues. The germline V and J ends were trimmed by 0 bases and 7 bases, with 12 bases remaining between them. DNA of the CDR3: TGCAGCGTTGAAGATTCCGGGGGCGGTGAAAAACTGTTTTTT. As protein: CSVEDSGGGEKLFF.

This clone was seen a single time. This chain links TRBV5-1 with TRBJ2-3, with D perhaps matching TRBD2 (6 bases). The germline V and J ends were trimmed by 6 bases and 0 bases, with 11 bases remaining between them. This CDR3 contains 14 residues. Germline CDR1 SGHRS, CDR2 YFSETQ. The CDR3 DNA reads TGCGCCAGCACCTACGGGACTAGCACAGATACGCAGTATTTT. Translation: CASTYGTSTDTQYF.

This clone was detected once. V is TRBV7-2 and J is TRBJ1-2, with 7 bases that match TRBD1. V lost 4 bases to trimming and J lost 8 bases; unmatched junction nucleotides: 13. Germline lookup yields CDR1 SGHTA and CDR2 FQGNSA. The CDR3 is 15 residues long. DNA of the CDR3: TGTGCCAGCAGCTCATACCTAGAGGGGGCGCGAGGCTACACCTTC. Its protein product is CASSSYLEGARGYTF. The full variable domain, completed using reference TRBV7-2 and TRBJ1-2, is GAGVSQSPSNKVTEKGKDVELRCDPISGHTALYWYRQSLGQGLEFLIYFQGNSAPDKSGLPSDRFSAERTGGSVSTLTIQRTQQEDSAVYLCASSSYLEGARGYTFGSGTRLTVV.

The chain links TRBV9 to TRBJ1-6; no firm D call. V was cut by 4 bases and J by 7 bases, with 9 bases left in between. The germline gives CDR1 SGDLS, CDR2 YYNGEE. The CDR3 sequence is 13 residues long. CDR3 nucleotide sequence: TGTGCCAGCAGCTCGACGTGGAATTCACCCCTCCACTTT. It codes for CASSSTWNSPLHF.

The chain joins TRBV7-9 to TRBJ1-5; 10 bases align to TRBD1. V was clipped by 3 bases and J by 7 bases; unmatched bases: 3. Per germline, CDR1 SEHNR and CDR2 FQNEAQ (reference sequence). This CDR3 has 14 amino acids. The CDR3 coding sequence is TGTGCCAGCAGCTTGACAGGGGGCGGACAGCCCCAGCATTTT. Amino acid sequence: CASSLTGGGQPQHF.

In nucleotides, the CDR3 is TGCGCCAGCAGCCCGCAGGGGAGCGGGGACTACTCCTACGAGCAGTACTTC. This gives the protein CASSPQGSGDYSYEQYF. The V call is TRBV5-1, the J call TRBJ2-7, with D possibly matching TRBD2 (7 bases). V was shortened by 4 bases and J by 0 bases, with 20 bases between the two germline ends. Germline V gives CDR1 SGHRS, CDR2 YFSETQ. This CDR3 is 17 amino acids long.

V is TRBV10-2 and J is TRBJ2-5, with D possibly being TRBD2 (6 bases). Germline lookup yields CDR1 WSHSY and CDR2 SAAADI. V was shortened by 11 bases and J by 1 base, with 14 bases between the two germline ends. This CDR3 region has 13 residues. For the CDR3, the DNA is TGCGCCTGCGCCCAGGGACTCCAAGAGACCCAGTACTTC. Its translation is CACAQGLQETQYF.

The chain is built from TRBV11-3 and TRBJ1-1; the D is unclear. V was cut by 1 base and J by 2 bases, with 8 bases left in between. The CDR3 covers 14 residues. The V gene's germline CDR1 is SGHNT and CDR2 YENEEA. The CDR3 sequence is CASSLGRTNTEAFF. DNA for the CDR3: TGTGCCAGCAGCTTAGGACGGACCAACACTGAAGCTTTCTTT.

The rearrangement links TRBV5-8 to TRBJ1-1; D not resolved. The V and J ends lost 4 bases and 6 bases respectively, with 13 bases between them. Germline assignment: CDR1 SGHTS and CDR2 YDEGEE. CDR3 length: 13 amino acids. The DNA of the CDR3 is TGTGCCAGCAGCCGATTTTGGTCGCCTGAAGCTTTCTTT. Translation: CASSRFWSPEAFF.

This rearrangement joins TRBV10-3 to TRBJ1-5; TRBD1 agrees at 8 bases. Looked up from germline, CDR1 is ENHRY and CDR2 is SYGVKD. After removal of 5 bases from V and 7 bases from J, the junction contained 10 bases not matched to a gene. CDR3 length: 15 amino acids. DNA of the CDR3: TGTGCCATCAGTCAAGGGTCAGGGGGCGAACAGCCCCAGCATTTT. Translation gives CAISQGSGGEQPQHF.

The count of this clone is one. The CDR3 loop is CASRGDINTDTQYF. The CDR3 coding sequence is TGCGCCAGCAGAGGGGACATTAACACAGATACGCAGTATTTT. The chain joins TRBV5-1 to TRBJ2-3; D perhaps matches TRBD1 (6 bases). V was cut by 5 bases and J by 2 bases, with 12 bases left in between. The CDR3 consists of 14 residues. CDR1 and CDR2 (germline): SGHRS, YFSETQ.

This sequence joins TRBV13 and TRBJ2-1; D gene ambiguous. CDR3 length: 14 amino acids. Trimming cost V 4 bases and J 1 base, with 8 bases left between them. Germline V gives CDR1 PRHDT, CDR2 FYEKMQ (reference sequence). CDR3 DNA sequence: TGTGCCAGCAGCTACACAGATTCCTACAATGAGCAGTTCTTC. It specifies CASSYTDSYNEQFF.

The genes are TRBV19 and TRBJ2-3; D remains ambiguous. This CDR3 region has 14 residues. CDR1 and CDR2 (germline): LNHDA, SQIVND (reference sequence). V lost 5 bases to trimming and J lost 6 bases, with 15 bases between them. The CDR3 DNA follows: TGTGCCAGTAGTCGAGGAGCAGTCGCGGATACGCAGTATTTT. It translates to CASSRGAVADTQYF.

The V gene is TRBV6-1, the J gene TRBJ1-2; D remains unclear. The CDR3 extends over 12 amino acids. Trimming removed 8 bases at V and 2 bases at J, with 9 bases between. The germline V gene encodes CDR1 MNHNS and CDR2 SASEGT. As DNA, the CDR3 is TGTGCCAGCCTGAGGGAAAACTATGGCTACACCTTC. Translating it yields CASLRENYGYTF.

This clone was seen a handful of times. This chain joins TRBV9 and TRBJ1-1; a weak D match, TRBD1 (6 bases). CDR3 length: 17 residues. Trimming left V 3 bases short and J 0 bases short, with 18 bases between. Germline V gene data show CDR1 as SGDLS and CDR2 as YYNGEE. CDR3 bases: TGTGCCAGCAGCGACCTGGACAGTTGGGAGGTGAACACTGAAGCTTTCTTT. The encoded protein is CASSDLDSWEVNTEAFF.

The CDR3 here is CASSHRQGEGYGYTF. CDR3 DNA: TGTGCCAGCAGTCACCGACAGGGGGAAGGGTATGGCTACACCTTC. This chain links TRBV6-5 with TRBJ1-2; TRBD1 matches at 9 bases. The junction had 9 bases not matched to a gene; V was cut back by 5 bases and J by 5 bases. The germline CDR1 and CDR2 sequences are MNHEY and SVGAGI. The CDR3 contains 15 residues.

This clone appeared once. The V call is TRBV6-6, the J call TRBJ2-4; TRBD2 might be the D (6 bases). This CDR3 has 16 residues. The V gene lost 0 bases and the J gene lost 3 bases, with 12 bases spanning the gap. The germline V gene has CDR1 MNHNY and CDR2 SVGAGI (reference sequence). The DNA for the CDR3 is TGTGCCAGCAGTTACTCGACCGGGGGTGGCAAAAACATTCAGTACTTC. Translation gives CASSYSTGGGKNIQYF.

The CDR3 nucleotides read TGCGCCAGCAGCCCTGCTTCGGGGAACACTGAAGCTTTCTTT. This gives the protein CASSPASGNTEAFF. The chain links TRBV4-1 to TRBJ1-1; D call uncertain. This CDR3 has 14 residues. Trimming took off 4 bases at V and 1 base at J, with 10 bases between the two ends. Germline values: CDR1 MGHRA, CDR2 YSYEKL.

This chain joins TRBV5-8 and TRBJ1-2, with D perhaps matching TRBD1 (6 bases). Germline-derived CDR1 and CDR2 are SGHTS and YDEGEE. This CDR3 has 13 amino acids. The V end lost 2 bases, the J end lost 11 bases, and 16 bases lay between the germline ends. CDR3 DNA: TGTGCCAGCAGCTTATATGGACAGAGATTATACACCTTC. Translating gives CASSLYGQRLYTF.

The V gene is TRBV19, the J gene TRBJ1-6; TRBD1 might be the D (6 bases). Between the trimmed V and J ends, which lost 3 bases and 9 bases, there was a span of 15 bases. The CDR3 totals 15 residues. Germline-derived CDR1 and CDR2 are LNHDA and SQIVND (reference sequence). The CDR3 spells CASSIWGAFSSPLHF. In DNA, the CDR3 is TGTGCCAGTAGTATCTGGGGGGCCTTTAGTTCACCCCTCCACTTT.

J is TRBJ2-1 and V is TRBV11-2; 11 bases line up with TRBD1. The V and J ends lost 5 bases and 0 bases, in that order; junction bases with no gene match: 3. Germline V CDR1 and CDR2: SGHAT, FQNNGV. The CDR3 runs 16 residues. The CDR3 DNA reads as TGTGCCAGCAGCCAGGGACAGGGGGTCTCCTACAATGAGCAGTTCTTC. It is translated as CASSQGQGVSYNEQFF.

The J gene is TRBJ1-2, the V gene TRBV18; no reliable D call. The CDR3 spans 15 residues. V shed 0 bases and J shed 2 bases, with 10 bases lying between them. Germline V CDR1 and CDR2: KGHSH, LQKENI. CDR3 in amino acids: CASSPPSVGNYGYTF. The DNA of the CDR3 is TGTGCCAGCTCACCACCCTCGGTCGGGAACTATGGCTACACCTTC.

This chain uses TRBV6-5 with TRBJ1-5; the D is unclear. Germline values: CDR1 MNHEY, CDR2 SVGAGI. The CDR3 runs to 14 residues. V lost 4 bases and J lost 5, with 12 bases in between. CDR3 coding DNA: TGTGCCAGCAGTTCTACATCCGGCTATCAGCCCCAGCATTTT. Translated, it gives CASSSTSGYQPQHF.

CDR3 region: CASSPRTDFGYGYTF. The CDR3 DNA follows: TGCGCCAGCAGCCCGAGGACGGACTTTGGGTATGGCTACACCTTC. The chain uses TRBV5-1 and TRBJ1-2, with D unclear. Trimming removed 4 bases from V and 5 bases from J, with 18 bases in between. From germline, CDR1 is SGHRS and CDR2 YFSETQ. This CDR3 has 15 amino acids.

The V call is TRBV4-1, the J call TRBJ1-5; D might be TRBD1 (5 bases). Germline values: CDR1 MGHRA, CDR2 YSYEKL. Between the trimmed V and J ends, which lost 8 bases and 1 base, there was a span of 9 bases. CDR3 length: 13 residues. DNA for the CDR3: TGCGCCAGCGGACGGGACAGCAATCAGCCCCAGCATTTT. It yields the protein CASGRDSNQPQHF.

The chain has TRBV5-6 and TRBJ1-6; D is unresolved. The CDR3 has 13 amino acids. CDR1 SGHDT and CDR2 YYEEEE come from the germline V gene. Trimming left V 5 bases short and J 8 bases short, with 11 bases between. CDR3 sequence reads: CASRSEGDSPLHF. The CDR3 region has the DNA TGTGCCAGCAGATCCGAAGGTGATTCACCCCTCCACTTT.

The rearrangement joins TRBV27 to TRBJ1-6; TRBD1 might be the D (6 bases). The germline V gene has CDR1 MNHEY and CDR2 SMNVEV (reference sequence). The V gene lost 2 bases and the J gene lost 7 bases, with 18 bases spanning the gap. CDR3 length equals 17 residues. The CDR3 protein is CASSLEPSRGPNSPLHF. In DNA form, the CDR3 reads TGTGCCAGCAGTTTAGAACCCAGCCGGGGGCCCAATTCACCCCTCCACTTT.

The chain links TRBV7-2 to TRBJ2-7; 8 bases match TRBD2. The length of the CDR3 is 13 residues. The germline CDR1 and CDR2 sequences are SGHTA and FQGNSA. The V segment lost 9 bases and the J segment 0 bases; nucleotides outside the gene matches: 4. The CDR3 region is CASLSGSSYEQYF. In DNA, the CDR3 is TGTGCCAGTTTAAGCGGGAGCTCCTACGAGCAGTACTTC.